These 22 T cell receptor beta chains came from one sample sequenced in a study of T cell changes during pregnancy in multiple sclerosis. Sequencing used immunoSEQ multiplex PCR; TCRdb keeps in-frame clones, though not all of them. The sample includes under 50,000 clones, roughly nine tenths of them seen just once. The starting material was CD4+ T cells from peripheral blood mononuclear cells, obtained after pregnancy. The source of these receptors is a female donor with multiple sclerosis, enrolled in a pregnancy study.

This rearrangement joins TRBV7-2 to TRBJ2-3; the match to TRBD2 covers 11 bases. Germline CDR1 and CDR2: SGHTA and FQGNSA. The CDR3 has 17 residues. J gave up 11 bases and V 5 bases, and 18 bases lay outside the gene matches. The CDR3 loop is CASSLRTGTSGHSEQYF. CDR3 in DNA: TGTGCCAGCAGCCTAAGAACCGGGACTAGCGGTCATAGTGAGCAGTATTTT.

The genes are TRBV25-1 and TRBJ2-5, with 7 bases matching TRBD1. Trimming at V came to 3 bases and at J to 2 bases, leaving 9 bases not matched to a gene. The CDR3 covers 16 residues. Germline V gives CDR1 MGHDK, CDR2 SYGVNS. DNA of the CDR3: TGTGCCAGCAGTGACCGCAATAGCAGGGGGCAAGAGACCCAGTACTTC. Protein sequence: CASSDRNSRGQETQYF.

The gene calls are TRBV7-6 and TRBJ1-5; D is perhaps TRBD1 (5 bases). This CDR3 comprises 21 residues. The germline CDR1 and CDR2 sequences are SGHVS and FNYEAQ. The ends were cut back, 5 bases at V and 0 bases at J, with 29 bases in the middle. The CDR3 loop is CASSPPSLIFVRGPSNQPQHF. DNA for the CDR3: TGTGCCAGCAGCCCACCGTCGCTGATATTTGTTAGGGGTCCTAGCAATCAGCCCCAGCATTTT. The full variable domain, with the rest looked up from reference TRBV7-6 and TRBJ1-5, is GAGVSQSPRYKVTKRGQDVALRCDPISGHVSLYWYRQALGQGPEFLTYFNYEAQQDKSGLPNDRFSAERPEGSISTLTIQRTEQRDSAMYRCASSPPSLIFVRGPSNQPQHFGDGTRLSIL.

This sequence joins TRBV4-2 and TRBJ1-6, with TRBD1 matching 9 bases. The CDR3 spans 17 residues. Germline assignment: CDR1 LGHNA and CDR2 YNFKEQ. Unmatched junction bases numbered 9, after V lost 0 bases and J lost 9 bases. This chain's CDR3 is CASSQDPGTGLSSPLHF. In DNA form, the CDR3 reads TGTGCCAGCAGCCAAGACCCCGGGACAGGGCTAAGTTCACCCCTCCACTTT.

The genes are TRBV5-1 and TRBJ2-2; 8 bases map to TRBD2. This CDR3 contains 14 residues. CDR1 SGHRS and CDR2 YFSETQ come from the germline V gene. After removal of 1 base from V and 5 bases from J, the junction contained 1 base not matched to a gene. The CDR3 is CASSLTSGTGELFF. DNA of the CDR3: TGCGCCAGCAGCTTGACTAGCGGTACCGGGGAGCTGTTTTTT.

This chain uses TRBV18 with TRBJ2-5, with 11 bases that match TRBD2. CDR1 is KGHSH, CDR2 LQKENI, per germline. Losses at the gene ends were 0 bases for V and 2 bases for J; bases not matched to a gene: 2. The CDR3 totals 16 residues. The CDR3 loop reads CASSPPGLAEQETQYF. The CDR3 bases are TGTGCCAGCTCACCACCGGGACTAGCGGAACAAGAGACCCAGTACTTC.

The chain has TRBV2 and TRBJ2-7; 9 bases fit TRBD1. The CDR3 length is 15 residues. Unmatched junction bases numbered 4, after V lost 4 bases and J lost 0 bases. Germline V gene sequence: CDR1 SNHLY, CDR2 FYNNEI. CDR3 region: CASSVSTGGSYEQYF. The CDR3 DNA reads as TGTGCCAGCAGTGTCTCGACAGGGGGCTCCTACGAGCAGTACTTC.

In its sample, this clone was seen many times. This sample also contains other DNA sequences that code for the same CDR3. This chain uses TRBV30 with TRBJ1-1; D is undetermined. Trimming took 4 bases from V and 3 from J, leaving 6 bases between them. The CDR3 extends over 11 amino acids. Germline CDR1 is GTSNPN and CDR2 is SVGIG (reference sequence). The CDR3 here is CAWNRDTEAFF. Written as DNA, the CDR3 is TGTGCCTGGAACCGGGACACTGAAGCTTTCTTT.

The chain combines TRBV30 with TRBJ2-1; D is perhaps TRBD2 (6 bases). The CDR3 has 16 amino acids. Germline CDR1 and CDR2: GTSNPN and SVGIG (reference sequence). V dropped 0 bases and J dropped 2 bases, with 14 bases sitting between them. The CDR3 region has the DNA TGTGCCTGGAGTGTAGGATCTGGAGGGGCCTACAATGAGCAGTTCTTC. It specifies CAWSVGSGGAYNEQFF. Complete variable domain (other parts from reference TRBV30 and TRBJ2-1): SQTIHQWPATLVQPVGSPLSLECTVEGTSNPNLYWYRQAAGRGLQLLFYSVGIGQISSEVPQNLSASRPQDRQFILSSKKLLLSDSGFYLCAWSVGSGGAYNEQFFGPGTRLTVL.

This sequence joins TRBV9 and TRBJ2-1; 11 nucleotides agree with TRBD2. Germline assignment: CDR1 SGDLS and CDR2 YYNGEE. With 3 bases clipped from V and 9 bases from J, the junction kept 5 bases outside the gene matches. The CDR3 runs 14 residues. The CDR3 region is CASSAGLAGVEQFF. CDR3 bases: TGTGCCAGCAGCGCCGGACTAGCGGGTGTTGAGCAGTTCTTC.

The chain has TRBV23-1 and TRBJ1-2; a possible D gene is TRBD1 (5 bases). TRBV23-1 carries the ORF label, with uncertain function. Trimming cost V 8 bases and J 0 bases, with 22 bases left between them. CDR3 size: 17 residues. CDR3 protein: CASGIIYGGKANYGYTF. As DNA, the CDR3 is TGCGCCAGCGGGATAATATATGGGGGGAAAGCTAACTATGGCTACACCTTC.

This chain joins TRBV30 and TRBJ1-5, with 7 bases aligning to TRBD1. CDR1 is GTSNPN and CDR2 is SVGIG in the germline V gene (reference sequence). The length of the CDR3 is 14 residues. V lost 3 bases, J lost 3 bases, and 5 bases stayed unmatched. CDR3 nucleotides: TGTGCCTGGAGACCCGACAGGGACAATCAGCCCCAGCATTTT. It specifies CAWRPDRDNQPQHF.

This clone was recorded a few times. The sample carries other DNA sequences with the same CDR3. The chain is built from TRBV30 and TRBJ1-1; D gene uncertain. Germline CDR1 and CDR2: GTSNPN and SVGIG (reference sequence). CDR3 length: 13 residues. V was clipped by 0 bases and J by 1 base, with 6 bases between them. CDR3 in DNA: TGTGCCTGGAGTGTACTCCGGAACACTGAAGCTTTCTTT. It translates to CAWSVLRNTEAFF.

The chain has TRBV28 and TRBJ2-6; D possibly corresponds to TRBD1 (5 bases). Germline-derived CDR1 and CDR2 are MDHEN and SYDVKM. Trimming left V 3 bases short and J 0 bases short, with 15 bases between. This CDR3 has 18 amino acids. DNA for the CDR3: TGTGCCAGCAGTTTTCGCCCAGGGATGCACTCTGGGGCCAACGTCCTGACTTTC. Translating it yields CASSFRPGMHSGANVLTF.

V is TRBV11-2 and J is TRBJ2-2; D call uncertain. V was cut by 5 bases and J by 3 bases, with 7 bases left in between. Germline CDR1 reads SGHAT; CDR2 reads FQNNGV. This CDR3 is built from 13 residues. The CDR3 spells CASSEAYTGELFF. The CDR3 nucleotides read TGTGCCAGCAGCGAAGCTTACACCGGGGAGCTGTTTTTT.

The chain recombines TRBV6-1 with TRBJ2-7, with a weak D call TRBD1 (6 bases). The CDR3 extends over 13 amino acids. The germline gives CDR1 MNHNS, CDR2 SASEGT. V was trimmed by 4 bases and J by 2 bases, leaving 9 bases between them. In DNA, the CDR3 is TGTGCCAGCAGTGTGGACAGAGCCTACGAGCAGTACTTC. Protein product: CASSVDRAYEQYF.

The J gene is TRBJ1-2, the V gene TRBV18, with TRBD1 matching 7 bases. Germline CDR1 is KGHSH and CDR2 is LQKENI. Trimming removed 3 bases from V and 6 bases from J; junction bases left unmatched: 4. The CDR3 runs 13 residues. CDR3 sequence (DNA): TGTGCCAGCTCACCTAGGCAGGGGGATGGCTACACCTTC. As protein: CASSPRQGDGYTF.

The rearrangement uses TRBV21-1 and TRBJ2-7; the listed D gene, TRBD1, was not tested against the DNA. TRBV21-1 is tagged as a pseudogene. The CDR3 is made up of 14 amino acids. The CDR3 sequence: CASIGDRSSYEQYF. The CDR3 DNA sequence: TGTGCCAGCATCGGGGACAGGAGCTCCTACGAGCAGTACTTC.

The CDR3 sequence: CASSFKGEGFSTDTQYF. Written as DNA, the CDR3 is TGTGCCAGCAGTTTTAAAGGCGAGGGATTCAGCACAGATACGCAGTATTTT. The chain recombines TRBV27 with TRBJ2-3; perhaps TRBD2 as D (5 bases). The CDR3 sequence is 17 residues long. From germline, CDR1 is MNHEY and CDR2 SMNVEV (reference sequence). Deletions cut 3 bases from V and 0 bases from J, with 16 bases between.

The rearrangement uses TRBV27 and TRBJ1-4, with 8 bases aligning to TRBD1. The CDR3 length is 17 residues. CDR1 MNHEY and CDR2 SMNVEV come from the germline V gene (reference sequence). Losses at the gene ends were 2 bases for V and 7 bases for J; bases not matched to a gene: 12. The CDR3 DNA reads as TGTGCCAGCAGTTTAGGCTGGGAACCCAGGGGGCTTGAAAAACTGTTTTTT. This gives the protein CASSLGWEPRGLEKLFF.

The chain couples TRBV9 to TRBJ2-5; 10 nucleotides align to TRBD2. CDR3 length: 17 amino acids. J lost 5 bases, V lost 0 bases, and 10 bases had no gene match. CDR1 is SGDLS and CDR2 is YYNGEE in the germline V gene. CDR3 DNA sequence: TGTGCCAGCAGCGTAGGGGTCAGCGGGAGGGCCGGGGAGACCCAGTACTTC. It translates to CASSVGVSGRAGETQYF.

This clone was detected once. This chain joins TRBV19 and TRBJ2-7, with a tentative D call TRBD1 (6 bases). V was trimmed by 5 bases and J by 3 bases, leaving 8 bases between them. The CDR3 is made up of 12 amino acids. Germline V lookup: CDR1 LNHDA, CDR2 SQIVND (reference sequence). Here the CDR3 reads CASSADSYEQYF. In DNA form, the CDR3 reads TGTGCCAGTAGTGCGGACAGCTACGAGCAGTACTTC.